Shown below are 21 T cell receptor beta chains from a single sample sequenced in a study of cytomegalovirus exposure and HLA in healthy donors. PCR employed 60 Vbeta and 13 Jbeta primers. Sequencing used immunoSEQ multiplex PCR; TCRdb keeps in-frame clones, though not all of them. This table holds tens of thousands of clones, around 70% found once. The sequenced sample consisted of PBMCs. All receptors come from a man aged 25 to 45 in good health and CMV-seronegative.

V is TRBV4-2 and J is TRBJ2-1; 7 positions match TRBD2. With 0 bases clipped from V and 0 bases from J, the junction kept 5 bases outside the gene matches. This CDR3 spans 17 amino acids. Germline V gene lookup returns CDR1 LGHNA and CDR2 YNFKEQ. The CDR3 is CASSQDLGGSSYNEQFF. The CDR3 coding sequence is TGTGCCAGCAGCCAAGATTTGGGGGGGAGCTCCTACAATGAGCAGTTCTTC.

This chain joins TRBV28 and TRBJ2-3, with TRBD1 matching over 9 bases. The CDR3 has 15 amino acids. The germline gives CDR1 MDHEN, CDR2 SYDVKM. V dropped 6 bases and J dropped 3; count of bases not matched to a gene: 7. The CDR3, as DNA: TGTGCCAGCAGCAGTACAGGGGGCGGTACAGATACGCAGTATTTT. Amino acid sequence: CASSSTGGGTDTQYF.

This chain connects TRBV6-5 to TRBJ1-1; D not resolved. V was shortened by 3 bases and J by 4 bases, with 12 bases between the two germline ends. The CDR3 consists of 14 residues. The germline V gene encodes CDR1 MNHEY and CDR2 SVGAGI. The CDR3, as DNA: TGTGCCAGCAGTTATCGGGAGCTGGGCACTGAAGCTTTCTTT. Residues: CASSYRELGTEAFF.

The V gene is TRBV19, the J gene TRBJ1-1; 8 positions agree with TRBD1. V lost 7 bases and J lost 11; bases outside the gene matches: 15. Per germline, CDR1 LNHDA and CDR2 SQIVND (reference sequence). The length of the CDR3 is 14 residues. This chain's CDR3 is CASTPAGTGRVAFF. DNA of the CDR3: TGTGCCAGTACTCCCGCTGGGACAGGTCGCGTCGCTTTCTTT.

The rearrangement joins TRBV18 to TRBJ2-7, with TRBD2 matching over 10 bases. The V and J ends lost 0 bases and 9 bases, in that order; junction bases with no gene match: 11. The CDR3 spans 16 residues. The germline V gene has CDR1 KGHSH and CDR2 LQKENI. CDR3 sequence: CASSPPSGTSVSVQYF. The CDR3 nucleotides are TGTGCCAGCTCACCACCATCCGGGACTAGCGTTAGTGTGCAGTACTTC.

The chain recombines TRBV27 with TRBJ2-6, with TRBD2 as a possible D gene (5 bases). V was cut by 6 bases and J by 1 base, with 16 bases left in between. The CDR3 loop spans 17 amino acids. The germline gives CDR1 MNHEY, CDR2 SMNVEV (reference sequence). The CDR3 spells CASRFTLGSSGANVLTF. In DNA, the CDR3 is TGTGCCAGCAGATTCACATTGGGGAGTTCTGGGGCCAACGTCCTGACTTTC.

The rearrangement joins TRBV27 to TRBJ1-4; D is uncertain. Looked up from germline, CDR1 is MNHEY and CDR2 is SMNVEV (reference sequence). V shed 3 bases and J shed 7 bases, with 18 bases lying between them. The CDR3 has 16 amino acids. CDR3 DNA: TGTGCCAGCAGTTTTAGTCGACATTCGGGAGGTGAAAAACTGTTTTTT. It encodes CASSFSRHSGGEKLFF.

The J gene is TRBJ1-1, the V gene TRBV5-1, with D perhaps matching TRBD1 (6 bases). The CDR3 has 15 residues. The V end was cut by 0 bases, the J end by 1 base, with 10 bases between. In germline, CDR1 is SGHRS, CDR2 YFSETQ. CDR3 DNA: TGCGCCAGCAGCTTGGAGGGCAGGGGGAACACTGAAGCTTTCTTT. Translation: CASSLEGRGNTEAFF. The complete variable domain, with remaining parts taken from reference TRBV5-1 and TRBJ1-1, reads KAGVTQTPRYLIKTRGQQVTLSCSPISGHRSVSWYQQTPGQGLQFLFEYFSETQRNKGNFPGRFSGRQFSNSRSEMNVSTLELGDSALYLCASSLEGRGNTEAFFGQGTRLTVV.

Only one count was recorded for this clone. The chain is built from TRBV6-1 and TRBJ2-5; TRBD1 aligns across 10 bases. CDR3 length: 15 residues. CDR1 is MNHNS and CDR2 is SASEGT in the germline V gene. The J segment lost 4 bases and the V segment lost 4 bases, leaving 6 bases of the junction unmatched. The DNA for the CDR3 is TGTGCCAGCAGTGGACAGGGGGCGCGAGTAGAGACCCAGTACTTC. Its translation: CASSGQGARVETQYF.

This clone came up once. The rearrangement uses TRBV19 and TRBJ1-5; 8 positions match TRBD1. This CDR3 has 14 amino acids. The germline gives CDR1 LNHDA, CDR2 SQIVND (reference sequence). J gave up 2 bases and V 5 bases, and 2 bases lay outside the gene matches. CDR3 nucleotides: TGTGCCAGTAGTCCGGACAGGGGCAATCAGCCCCAGCATTTT. Translating it yields CASSPDRGNQPQHF.

The J gene is TRBJ2-7, the V gene TRBV7-8; D is possibly TRBD2 (6 bases). The CDR3 is 14 residues long. Germline V lookup: CDR1 SGHVS, CDR2 FQNEAQ. Trimming pared 3 bases from V and 3 bases from J, leaving 12 bases between. CDR3 region: CASSLGSGGYEQYF. CDR3 nucleotides: TGTGCCAGCAGCTTGGGTAGCGGAGGCTACGAGCAGTACTTC. The entire variable domain, with the rest obtained from reference TRBV7-8 and TRBJ2-7, is as follows: GAGVSQSPRYKVAKRGQDVALRCDPISGHVSLFWYQQALGQGPEFLTYFQNEAQLDKSGLPSDRFFAERPEGSVSTLKIQRTQQEDSAVYLCASSLGSGGYEQYFGPGTRLTVT.

The V gene is TRBV21-1, the J gene TRBJ1-6; the D call in the table, TRBD1, was not verified against the DNA. TRBV21-1 is recorded as a pseudogene. The CDR3 spans 16 residues. CDR3 in DNA: TGTGCCAGCATCCTCATAGACAGGGGGCAGGGGTCACCCCTCCACTTT. This gives the protein CASILIDRGQGSPLHF.

On this clone: The junction and the germline gene differ at one end; a read error may be behind it. The V gene is TRBV14, the J gene TRBJ2-5; D is unresolved. The CDR3 length is 13 residues. The germline CDR1 and CDR2 sequences are SGHDN and FVKESK. The CDR3 here is CASSQVGVAEPNF. The CDR3 DNA reads as TGTGCCAGCAGCCAAGTCGGCGTAGCCGAACCGAACTTC.

CDR3 sequence (DNA): TGTGCCAGCAGTGATGCCACAGTGGCCCTCAATCAGCCCCAGCATTTT. Amino acid sequence: CASSDATVALNQPQHF. V and J are TRBV6-1 and TRBJ1-5; no clear D. The CDR3 sequence is 16 residues long. With 3 bases removed from V and 3 bases from J, the gap between germline ends came to 15 bases. Germline V lookup: CDR1 MNHNS, CDR2 SASEGT.

The chain employs TRBV7-8 and TRBJ2-7, with 7 bases that match TRBD2. This CDR3 has 14 amino acids. Germline V lookup: CDR1 SGHVS, CDR2 FQNEAQ. V was clipped by 5 bases and J by 2 bases; unmatched bases: 6. In DNA form, the CDR3 reads TGTGCCAGCAGCCCAGGGAGGGTCACCTACGAGCAGTACTTC. Its translation is CASSPGRVTYEQYF.

The rearrangement links TRBV2 to TRBJ2-1; no definite D call. Per germline, CDR1 SNHLY and CDR2 FYNNEI. The CDR3 loop spans 15 amino acids. V was pared by 1 base and J by 1 base, with 8 bases between. The CDR3 loop is CASSEEQVSYNEQFF. In DNA, the CDR3 is TGTGCCAGCAGTGAAGAACAAGTATCCTACAATGAGCAGTTCTTC.

The rearrangement links TRBV28 to TRBJ2-2, with no clear D. With 4 bases removed from V and 5 bases from J, the gap between germline ends came to 5 bases. This CDR3 region has 12 residues. CDR1 is MDHEN, CDR2 SYDVKM, per germline. CDR3 amino acids: CASSSVTGELFF. CDR3 nucleotides: TGTGCCAGCAGTTCCGTGACCGGGGAGCTGTTTTTT.

This clone has a single count. The chain uses TRBV7-6 and TRBJ2-3, with 12 bases fitting TRBD2. V lost 2 bases, J lost 1 base, and 4 bases stayed unmatched. Germline lookup yields CDR1 SGHVS and CDR2 FNYEAQ. The CDR3 runs 17 residues. The CDR3 DNA reads TGTGCCAGCAGCTTATCGGCTAGCGGGGGGGGCACAGATACGCAGTATTTT. This translates into CASSLSASGGGTDTQYF.

A few counts support this clone. The rearrangement links TRBV5-1 to TRBJ2-7; TRBD1 agrees at 7 bases. CDR3 length: 15 residues. V gave up 2 bases and J gave up 4 bases; unmatched junction bases: 9. Germline CDR1 and CDR2: SGHRS and YFSETQ. CDR3 bases: TGCGCCAGCAGCTTAACAGGGGACCCGCGGTACGAGCAGTACTTC. It yields the protein CASSLTGDPRYEQYF.

The rearrangement uses TRBV7-8 and TRBJ1-1, with a possible D match to TRBD1 (5 bases). Deletions cut 4 bases from V and 8 bases from J, with 11 bases between. CDR3 size: 12 residues. Germline V lookup: CDR1 SGHVS, CDR2 FQNEAQ. The CDR3 is CASSYHSGEAFF. Written as DNA, the CDR3 is TGTGCCAGCAGCTACCATTCAGGGGAAGCTTTCTTT. Full variable domain (missing parts from reference TRBV7-8 and TRBJ1-1): GAGVSQSPRYKVAKRGQDVALRCDPISGHVSLFWYQQALGQGPEFLTYFQNEAQLDKSGLPSDRFFAERPEGSVSTLKIQRTQQEDSAVYLCASSYHSGEAFFGQGTRLTVV.

In this sample, this clone turned up once. The chain couples TRBV6-6 to TRBJ2-3; D remains ambiguous. The CDR3 spans 14 residues. Between the trimmed V and J ends, which lost 2 bases and 3 bases, there was a span of 9 bases. Germline V lookup: CDR1 MNHNY, CDR2 SVGAGI (reference sequence). CDR3 in amino acids: CASSYLSTTDTQYF. The CDR3, as DNA: TGTGCCAGCAGTTACCTTTCGACAACAGATACGCAGTATTTT.